This TCR beta chain was documented in a study of shared clonotypes between healthy human individuals. Genomic DNA of every subset was divided equally among multiple immunoSEQ plates. Sequenced by immunoSEQ multiplex PCR; TCRdb stores in-frame clones only, minus some. This sample carries 740,000 or so clones, about three quarters of them seen once, and the ten largest clones take around 2%. The ends lost 3 bases at V and 7 bases at J; junction bases unmatched: 11. This CDR3 has 15 amino acids. Germline V gene sequence: CDR1 SGHRS, CDR2 YFSETQ. This clone has just a few counts. The receptor comes from a woman in her thirties in good health. Material: memory CD4+ T cells sorted from blood. Subset denoted: CD45RA-negative fraction. The V and J genes are TRBV5-1 and TRBJ2-3; 7 bases are a match to TRBD1. The CDR3 reads CASSYQDRLGNTQYF. CDR3 nucleotide sequence: TGCGCCAGCAGCTACCAGGACAGGCTAGGGAATACGCAGTATTTT.